This TCR beta chain was obtained from a study of CD8+ T cells in alopecia areata (dated by TCRdb to the late 2010s). In terms of the full investigation: The treated patients took part in an open-label pilot trial in which moderate-to-severe alopecia areata was treated with oral tofacitinib at 5 to 10 mg twice daily. Patients received tofacitinib for 6 to 18 months and were then followed off drug for 6 months to check for delayed response and recurrence. For the treated patients, the SALT score, which quantifies what percentage of scalp surface area is affected, served as the measure of disease severity. The study used high-throughput TCRbeta sequencing to examine T cell clonal expansion in alopecia areata, in both the C3H/HeJ mouse model and human patients. Scalp tissue and sorted CD4+ and CD8+ peripheral blood T cells from patchy and totalis/universalis alopecia areata patients and from healthy controls were covered by human TCRbeta sequencing. Biopsies were taken from tofacitinib-treated patients at baseline and again at 4 and 24 weeks into treatment, and several of those patients also had a later scalp biopsy. Scalp clonality was compared across normal scalp (n=4), patchy alopecia areata scalp (n=8), and alopecia totalis/universalis scalp (n=8). The RNA source kit depended on sample type: the PAXgene miRNA kit for fixed scalp, the miRNeasy kit for PBMCs, and the RNeasy kit for mouse skin. immunoSEQ multiplex PCR using 35 Vbeta forward primers and 13 Jbeta reverse primers was used to amplify TCRbeta CDR3 regions. General findings and caveats noted by the study authors: Unlike mouse skin, where gammadelta T cells dominate, normal human skin contains resident alphabeta T cells that get sequenced too, which complicates analysis of the scalp TCR repertoire. Shared TCR sequences between patients were less evident than in mice, which may be partly attributable to HLA diversity in the patient population. Many expanded lesional clones persisted in scalp and blood during tofacitinib treatment, which may partly explain relapse after stopping treatment. The treated cohort was small, with a single nonresponder, so links between baseline CD8+ expansion and response need larger studies. Compared with normal scalp, lesional scalp had higher clonality and more expanded CD8+ clones, particularly in alopecia totalis/universalis, a pattern that suggests antigenic drive. Tofacitinib significantly lowered scalp clonality and the number of expanded CD8+ clones among the top 100 scalp clones.

Turning to this clone: Its antigen remains undetermined. Base qualities are not recorded, but no much larger clone differs from it by a single base.

Library generation was performed with the immunoSEQ multiplex PCR assay. To provide template for TCR sequencing, every sample had RNA extracted and reverse transcribed into cDNA. SuperScript III was used for first-strand cDNA synthesis, primed with a 2:1 mix of oligo-dT and random hexamers. A synthetic immune receptor repertoire was used to assess amplification bias, and residual bias was removed computationally. For the original study's pipeline: Raw reads were preprocessed for error removal, and CDR3 was defined according to IMGT conventions as running from the conserved cysteine to phenylalanine. Clonality was computed as 1 minus the Shannon entropy, with the entropy normalized by log2 of the number of productive unique TCRs. Whether each scalp clone was CD4 or CD8 was inferred by checking scalp TCRbeta sequences against the CD4 and CD8 repertoires from sorted blood. TCRdb took this table from immuneACCESS and kept in-frame rearrangements with V and J called. Such tables lack part of the clones; where checked against another copy, unresolved V genes explain under half of the gap, and the rest is unexplained. D and trimming come from the DNA, and the V and J calls and clone size come from that table. The sample data list hundreds of thousands of clones, and 66% of these were observed just once. The ten top clones hold roughly 1.2% of the sample.

The CDR3 starts with the cysteine, ends with the phenylalanine, and has 15 residues. The DNA shown is the 45-base CDR3, in frame from base 1. The junction carries 14 bases between V and J, which are trimmed by 2 bases and 3 bases respectively. CDR1 and CDR2, per the germline V gene, are SGHAT and FQNNGV. Reading the label with the study, this specimen's treatment or condition is: oral pan-JAK inhibitor, 5-10 mg twice daily. Lesional scalp punch biopsies and peripheral blood were collected from alopecia areata patients. PBMCs were isolated by density centrifugation and stained for CD3, CD4 and CD8, after which CD4+ and CD8+ T cells were sorted on a FACSAria.

The source material was CD4+ T cells sorted from blood, sampled around week 42, from a patient treated with tofacitinib. The chain joins TRBV11-2 to TRBJ2-7, with TRBD2 perhaps the D gene, on 5 matching bases. The sequence derives from a human donor with alopecia areata. Here the CDR3 is given as CASSLRVIGDYEQYF. Read as DNA, the sequence is TGTGCCAGCAGCTTACGGGTAATCGGGGACTACGAGCAGTACTTC. The full variable domain, with segments outside the CDR3 supplied by the reference TRBV11-2 and TRBJ2-7 proteins, appears as EAGVAQSPRYKIIEKRQSVAFWCNPISGHATLYWYQQILGQGPKLLIQFQNNGVVDDSQLPKDRFSAERLKGVDSTLKIQPAKLEDSAVYLCASSLRVIGDYEQYFGPGTRLTVT.